The 11 T cell receptor beta chains listed next were all sequenced from one sample in a study of shared clonotypes between healthy human individuals. Measured with immunoSEQ multiplex PCR; TCRdb has only the in-frame clones, and not every one. The sample holds about 1 million clones; 60% to 80% are singletons and the top ten take approximately 1.5%. Sequencing was carried out using memory CD4+ T cells sorted from blood. The sample's subset: CD45RA-negative fraction. These receptors all come from a man aged 18 to 30 in good health.

This clone was seen more than once but under ten times. The chain carries TRBV28 and TRBJ2-4; maybe TRBD1 (6 bases). Per germline, CDR1 MDHEN and CDR2 SYDVKM. The CDR3 consists of 13 residues. V was clipped by 4 bases and J by 4 bases, with 8 bases between them. In DNA form, the CDR3 reads TGTGCCAGCAGTTCCGGACAGAAAAACATTCAGTACTTC. Translation: CASSSGQKNIQYF. Looking up the rest from reference TRBV28 and TRBJ2-4 gives the full variable domain: DVKVTQSSRYLVKRTGEKVFLECVQDMDHENMFWYRQDPGLGLRLIYFSYDVKMKEKGDIPEGYSVSREKKERFSLILESASTNQTSMYLCASSSGQKNIQYFGAGTRLSVL.

This chain links TRBV28 with TRBJ1-2, with D unclear. Germline V gene sequence: CDR1 MDHEN, CDR2 SYDVKM. Trimming removed 6 bases at V and 4 bases at J, with 21 bases between. This CDR3 comprises 16 residues. The CDR3 nucleotides read TGTGCCAGCAGCACACCTGATGAGGGCCGGATCTATGGCTACACCTTC. Translation: CASSTPDEGRIYGYTF.

The chain recombines TRBV2 with TRBJ2-1; 8 bases agree with TRBD2. Per the germline V gene, CDR1 is SNHLY and CDR2 is FYNNEI. The V gene end was trimmed by 8 bases and the J gene end by 5 bases; junction bases not matched to a gene: 8. The CDR3 has 14 residues. The CDR3 is CASLRGGRDNEQFF. The CDR3 DNA reads as TGTGCCAGCCTACGGGGGGGAAGGGACAATGAGCAGTTCTTC.

The genes are TRBV9 and TRBJ2-3, with 12 bases aligning to TRBD2. Germline V gene sequence: CDR1 SGDLS, CDR2 YYNGEE. This CDR3 comprises 17 residues. V lost 4 bases to trimming and J lost 1 base; unmatched junction nucleotides: 7. DNA of the CDR3: TGTGCCAGCAGCCCCAGGACTAGCGGGACAGGCACAGATACGCAGTATTTT. It translates to CASSPRTSGTGTDTQYF.

The V and J genes are TRBV25-1 and TRBJ1-1; D not certain. The CDR3 is 13 residues long. Between the trimmed V and J ends, which lost 3 bases and 6 bases, there was a span of 11 bases. Germline V gene sequence: CDR1 MGHDK, CDR2 SYGVNS. The CDR3 DNA is TGTGCCAGCAGTGAGGACTATTTGGCTGAAGCTTTCTTT. It specifies CASSEDYLAEAFF.

The V call is TRBV7-8, the J call TRBJ1-2; a weak D match, TRBD1 (5 bases). CDR1 SGHVS and CDR2 FQNEAQ come from the germline V gene. V was cut by 4 bases and J by 4 bases, with 16 bases left in between. This CDR3 region has 15 residues. CDR3: CASSSQGGAFYGYTF. The CDR3 DNA is TGTGCCAGCAGCTCGCAAGGCGGGGCCTTCTATGGCTACACCTTC.

The chain carries TRBV30 and TRBJ1-2; D is uncertain. Trimming left V 0 bases short and J 6 bases short, with 11 bases between. Germline assignment: CDR1 GTSNPN and CDR2 SVGIG (reference sequence). The CDR3 covers 13 residues. The CDR3 coding sequence is TGTGCCTGGAGTGTACAAGGTTTCGATGGCTACACCTTC. This codes for CAWSVQGFDGYTF.

Comments on this clone: The same CDR3 is also encoded by other DNA sequences in this sample. The chain links TRBV5-5 to TRBJ2-5; 11 bases map to TRBD2. J gave up 3 bases and V 4 bases, and 5 bases lay outside the gene matches. CDR1 is SGHKS, CDR2 YYEKEE, per germline (reference sequence). CDR3 length: 15 amino acids. The CDR3 is CASSLGLAGEETQYF. In DNA, the CDR3 is TGTGCCAGCAGCCTCGGACTAGCGGGCGAAGAGACCCAGTACTTC.

V is TRBV18 and J is TRBJ2-3, with TRBD2 identical over 11 bases. Germline V gene lookup returns CDR1 KGHSH and CDR2 LQKENI. J was trimmed by 0 bases and V by 1 base; bases with no gene match: 6. This CDR3 spans 18 amino acids. CDR3: CASSPRGTSGRSTDTQYF. CDR3 sequence (DNA): TGTGCCAGCTCACCACGCGGGACTAGCGGTCGTAGCACAGATACGCAGTATTTT.

The chain combines TRBV25-1 with TRBJ2-7, with D perhaps matching TRBD2 (6 bases). Germline CDR1 is MGHDK and CDR2 is SYGVNS. Trimming stripped 4 bases from V and 6 bases from J, with 16 bases between. The CDR3 spans 14 residues. Here the CDR3 reads CASSGGTGRSEQYF. The CDR3 bases are TGTGCCAGCAGTGGAGGGACTGGGAGAAGCGAGCAGTACTTC.

Concerning this clone itself: A much larger clone differs from this one at a single base, so this may be a read error. The chain links TRBV28 to TRBJ2-7, with D hard to call. The CDR3 runs 11 residues. Trimming left V 1 base short and J 3 bases short, with 1 base between. CDR1 and CDR2 from the germline V gene are MDHEN and SYDVKM. In nucleotides, the CDR3 is TGTGCCAGCAGTTTATACTACGAGCAGTACTTC. It encodes CASSLYYEQYF.